A selection of T cell receptor beta chains follows, all from one sample in a study of OX40 agonist ivuxolimab in advanced cancers. Only in-frame clones appear in the TCRdb table, and some are missing; sequencing was by immunoSEQ multiplex PCR. The table lists about 12,000 clones, around 90% of them singletons. The source material was CD4+ or CD8+ T cells sorted from blood, sampled in a trial of the OX40 agonist ivuxolimab. Receptors were obtained from an adult with an advanced solid tumor such as melanoma, head and neck, liver or kidney cancer. Each CDR3 is given with its conserved first and last residue. Clone size appears in some rows only: once, few, many, or a class for an expanded clone.

-	TRBJ1-5	TRBV4-1	CASSQGGRSNQPQHF
-	TRBJ2-2	TRBV1	CTSSHRPSGGNTGELFF
-	TRBJ2-7	TRBV6-6	CASSPGPSYEQYF
-	TRBJ2-1	TRBV5-1	CASSLAGLAGLDEQFF
-	TRBJ2-3	TRBV19	CATRGPDTQYF
-	TRBJ2-1	TRBV7-9	CASSLRSGYNEQFF
-	TRBJ2-5	TRBV6-6	CASSLDRETQYF
-	TRBJ2-5	TRBV27	CASSWTSGGEETQYF
-	TRBJ1-2	TRBV27	CASSSGTGTFYGYTF
-	TRBJ1-2	TRBV9	CASSADRTSNYGYTF
-	TRBJ1-2	TRBV5-1	CASSEETGYTF
-	TRBJ2-5	TRBV27	CASGYGGIQETQYF
-	TRBJ1-5	TRBV6-6	CASSPGVPAQHF
-	TRBJ1-6	TRBV30	CAWSPQGRVDSPLHF
-	TRBJ2-5	TRBV9	CASSGQGYAETQYF
once	TRBJ1-5	TRBV11-2	CASSFGGNQPQHF
-	TRBJ1-5	TRBV30	CAWSRASGTGVGNQPQHF
-	TRBJ2-7	TRBV9	CASSVSGGLSYEQYF
-	TRBJ2-7	TRBV27	CASSFKGRDYEQYF
-	TRBJ1-1	TRBV7-6	CASSTQGNTEAFF
-	TRBJ2-5	TRBV10-3	CAISETGVGVHF
-	TRBJ2-1	TRBV6-5	CASSSGGSSYNEQFF
-	TRBJ1-5	TRBV10-2	CASSVGLRGQGRWYSNQPQHF
once	TRBJ2-7	TRBV29-1	CSVVLAGRSYEQYF
-	TRBJ2-3	TRBV11-2	CASSLAGDTQYF
-	TRBJ2-1	TRBV27	CASGGGLRPYNEQFF
-	TRBJ2-6	TRBV11-3	CASSLESSNGANVLTF
-	TRBJ2-3	TRBV7-6	CASSLDTGFSTDTQYF
-	TRBJ1-5	TRBV6-1	CASSELGQRFLKPQHF
once	TRBJ1-1	TRBV4-1	CASSQTEGNTEAFF
-	TRBJ1-2	TRBV4-2	CASSQDTRRNYGYTF
-	TRBJ1-2	TRBV6-5	CASSYSETHKYGYTF
-	TRBJ2-3	TRBV7-9	CASSLSGGADTQYF
once	TRBJ2-3	TRBV27	CASGGGLLVTPDTQYF
-	TRBJ2-7	TRBV30	CAWSVGLGGSEQYF
-	TRBJ2-7	TRBV4-1	CASSPRTSGGEQYF
-	TRBJ1-1	TRBV30	CASAEGGYTEAFF
-	TRBJ2-2	TRBV6-5	CASSNRVAGELFF
once	TRBJ2-3	TRBV27	CASSLQAGSTQYF
-	TRBJ1-1	TRBV10-3	CAISESHGELFHAEAFF
-	TRBJ2-1	TRBV9	CASSARGQQFF
-	TRBJ2-3	TRBV7-6	CASSFMTASTDTQYF
-	TRBJ1-3	TRBV7-6	CASSSGFGNTIYF
-	TRBJ1-2	TRBV29-1	CSVFREPNYGYTF
once	TRBJ2-5	TRBV4-3	CASSPSGVRETQYF
-	TRBJ1-5	TRBV27	CASTTGNQPQHF
-	TRBJ1-1	TRBV19	CASSSPSDTEAFF
-	TRBJ2-7	TRBV6-5	CASRPGQGAYEQYF
-	TRBJ1-2	TRBV11-2	CASSLGIYREGYTF
few	TRBJ2-3	TRBV5-5	CASSQPLAGGAPSTDTQYF
-	TRBJ2-3	TRBV21-1	CASSPLSGLALDTQYF